The source of this TCR beta chain is a study of response to subunit inactivated influenza vaccine. Study-level results: Only a handful of new T cells, the authors suggested, are recruited with each seasonal influenza vaccination.

With respect to this clonotype: As yet, its antigen is unknown.

TCRdb ran MiXCR on the RT-PCR reads and lists one entry per CDR3 protein. The table has approximately 480,000 distinct CDR3 sequences, approximately 11% seen once. The V end lost 2 bases, the J end lost 3 bases, and 16 bases lay between the germline ends. CDR1 is MNHEY and CDR2 is SVGEGT in the germline V gene. The CDR3 loop spans 16 amino acids. The receptor comes from a man aged 50-59 years who received an inactivated influenza vaccine. The specimen comprised PBMCs from blood, sampled roughly 6 weeks after vaccination. The rearrangement uses TRBV6-2 or TRBV6-3 and TRBJ1-1; weak D call: TRBD1 (6 bases). In DNA form, the CDR3 reads TGTGCCAGCAGTTACCCCCTAGGGGGAGGGGACACTGAAGCTTTCTTT. It specifies CASSYPLGGGDTEAFF.